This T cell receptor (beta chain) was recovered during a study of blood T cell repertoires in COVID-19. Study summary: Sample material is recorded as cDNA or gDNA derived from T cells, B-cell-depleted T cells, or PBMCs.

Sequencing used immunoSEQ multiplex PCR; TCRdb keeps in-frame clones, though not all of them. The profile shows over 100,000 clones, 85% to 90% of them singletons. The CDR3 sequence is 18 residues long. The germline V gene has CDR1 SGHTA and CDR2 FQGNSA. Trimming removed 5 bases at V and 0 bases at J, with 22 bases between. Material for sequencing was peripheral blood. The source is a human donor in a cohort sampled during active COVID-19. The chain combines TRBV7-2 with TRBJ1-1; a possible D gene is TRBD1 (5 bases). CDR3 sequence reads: CASSRQTLTHRMNTEAFF. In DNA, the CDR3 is TGTGCCAGCAGCAGACAGACTTTGACACATAGGATGAACACTGAAGCTTTCTTT.